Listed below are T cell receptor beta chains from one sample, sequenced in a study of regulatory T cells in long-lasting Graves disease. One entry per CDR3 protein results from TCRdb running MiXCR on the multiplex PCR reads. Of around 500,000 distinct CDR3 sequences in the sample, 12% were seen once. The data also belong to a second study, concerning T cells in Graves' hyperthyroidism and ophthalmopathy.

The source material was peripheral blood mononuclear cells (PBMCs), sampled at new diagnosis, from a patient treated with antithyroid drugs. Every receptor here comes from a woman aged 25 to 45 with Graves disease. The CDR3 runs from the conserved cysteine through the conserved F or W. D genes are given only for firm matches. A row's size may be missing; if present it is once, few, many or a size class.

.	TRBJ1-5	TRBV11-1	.	TGTGCCAGCAGTGAAGGAGAGGGCTATCAGCCCCAGCATTTT	CASSEGEGYQPQHF
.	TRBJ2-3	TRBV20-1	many	TGCAGTGCTAGAGGGACAGTAAACACAGATACGCAGTATTTT	CSARGTVNTDTQYF
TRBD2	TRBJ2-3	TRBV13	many	TGTGCCAGCAGCTTAAGTGGCGGGAGTTGGGCAGATACGCAGTATTTT	CASSLSGGSWADTQYF
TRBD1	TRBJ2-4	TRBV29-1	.	TGCAGCGCCGAGGGGACAGGAGGGGACATTCAGTACTTC	CSAEGTGGDIQYF
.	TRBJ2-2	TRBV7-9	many	TGTGCCAGCAGCCGGCTCGGGGAGCTGTTTTTT	CASSRLGELFF
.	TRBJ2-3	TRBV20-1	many	TGCAGTGCCGTAGGAAGCACAGATACGCAGTATTTT	CSAVGSTDTQYF
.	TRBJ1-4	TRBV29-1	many	TGCAGCGTTCGGTCCCTAGGTGAAAAACTGTTTTTT	CSVRSLGEKLFF
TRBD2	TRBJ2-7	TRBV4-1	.	TGCGCCAGCAGTGAACTAGCGGGAGTAAGCAACGAGCAGTACTTC	CASSELAGVSNEQYF
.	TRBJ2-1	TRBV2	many	TGTGCCAGCACAGGGCGGGCGTGGTCCTACAATGAGCAGTTCTTC	CASTGRAWSYNEQFF
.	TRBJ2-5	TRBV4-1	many	TGCGCCAGCAGCCAAGGGGTTCCCGGGCGGGAGACCCAGTACTTC	CASSQGVPGRETQYF
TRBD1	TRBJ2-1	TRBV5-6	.	TGTGCCAGCAGCTTAGATGGGACAGGGGACAATGAGCAGTTCTTC	CASSLDGTGDNEQFF
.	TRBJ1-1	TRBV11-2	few	TGTGCCAGCAGCGGACCCCTTTCCATCTTGAACACTGAAGCTTTCTTT	CASSGPLSILNTEAFF
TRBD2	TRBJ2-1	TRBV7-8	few	TGTGCCAGCAGCCGTACCGGACTAGCGGGAGTGGTCCCCTACAATGAGCAGTTCTTC	CASSRTGLAGVVPYNEQFF
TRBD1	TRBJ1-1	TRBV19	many	TGTGCCAGTAGTAACAGGGGTCCGATCTCTTACAACACTGAAGCTTTCTTT	CASSNRGPISYNTEAFF
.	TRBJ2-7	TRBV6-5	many	TGTGCCAGCAGTTTCGAACCTCCTATCTACGAGCAGTACTTC	CASSFEPPIYEQYF
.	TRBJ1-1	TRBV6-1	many	TGTGCCAGCGGGGGGCCGGCGGAGACTGAAGCTTTCTTT	CASGGPAETEAFF
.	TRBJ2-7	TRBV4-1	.	TGCGCCAGCAGCCAAGGTCCGGGCGGAAGTAGTTACGAGCAGTACTTC	CASSQGPGGSSYEQYF
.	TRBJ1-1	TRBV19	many	TGTGCCAGTAGCGATCCGAGCACTGAAGCTTTCTTT	CASSDPSTEAFF
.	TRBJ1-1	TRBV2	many	TGTGCCAGCAGAGGACGGGCTTTCAGCGGTGAAGCTTTCTTT	CASRGRAFSGEAFF
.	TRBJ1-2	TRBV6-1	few	TGTGCCAGCAGCGCCTTGGCGGGAGACTATGGCTACACCTTC	CASSALAGDYGYTF
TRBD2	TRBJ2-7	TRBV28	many	TGTGCCAGCAGTCCGAACTATAGCGGGAGCCCCTACGAGCAGTACTTC	CASSPNYSGSPYEQYF
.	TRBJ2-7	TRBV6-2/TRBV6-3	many	TGTGCCAGCAGTTATGTGGCAGCTGGGGAGCAGTACTTC	CASSYVAAGEQYF
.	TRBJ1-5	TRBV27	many	TGTGCCAGCAGCTTGAGGGGGAGCAATCAGCCCCAGCATTTT	CASSLRGSNQPQHF
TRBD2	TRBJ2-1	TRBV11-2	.	TGTGCCAGCAGTTATTGGACTAGCGGCTACAATGAGCAGTTCTTC	CASSYWTSGYNEQFF
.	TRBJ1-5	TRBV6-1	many	TGTGCCAGCAGTGAAGAGGGCTATCAGCCCCAGCATTTT	CASSEEGYQPQHF
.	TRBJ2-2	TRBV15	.	TGTGCCACCAGCAGAGATCTAGGGGGACCGAACACCGGGGAGCTGTTTTTT	CATSRDLGGPNTGELFF
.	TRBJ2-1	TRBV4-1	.	TGCGCCAGCAGCCAAGAGCCCCACAGGGTGTCCACCAATGAGCAGTTCTTC	CASSQEPHRVSTNEQFF
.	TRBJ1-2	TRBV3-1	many	TGTGCCAGCAGCCAGCACGCTCGCCGAAACTATGGCTACACCTTC	CASSQHARRNYGYTF
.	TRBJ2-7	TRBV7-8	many	TGTGCCAGCAGCCTAGATAAGACGTCAGACCTTGCCTACGAGCAGTACTTC	CASSLDKTSDLAYEQYF
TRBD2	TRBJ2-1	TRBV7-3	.	TGTGCCAGCAGCGTTTCCGCTAGCGGGAGAGGGATCAATGAGCAGTTCTTC	CASSVSASGRGINEQFF
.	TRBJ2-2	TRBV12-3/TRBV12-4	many	TGTGCCAGCGCCTCGGGGGCGAGGACCGGGGAGCTGTTTTTT	CASASGARTGELFF
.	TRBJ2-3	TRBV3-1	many	TGTGCCAGCAGCCAAGGGGGCGGACGCACAGATACGCAGTATTTT	CASSQGGGRTDTQYF
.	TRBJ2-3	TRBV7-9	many	TGTGCCAGCAGCTTTTTTCAGGGTGGTCTCCTGACAGATACGCAGTATTTT	CASSFFQGGLLTDTQYF
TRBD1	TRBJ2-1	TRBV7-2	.	TGTGCCAGCAGCCCTCCGGGACAGGGATGGGGTGAGCAGTTCTTC	CASSPPGQGWGEQFF
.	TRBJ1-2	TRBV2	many	TGTGCCAGCAGTGAAGCCCCCTCGGCGCGCACCTTC	CASSEAPSARTF
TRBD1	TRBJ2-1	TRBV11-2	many	TGTGCCAGCAGCTTACCTGAAACAGGGGGGCCCTACAATGAGCAGTTCTTC	CASSLPETGGPYNEQFF
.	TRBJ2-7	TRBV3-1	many	TGTGCCAGCAGCCAATGGAATCAGGGACCCTACGAGCAGTACTTC	CASSQWNQGPYEQYF
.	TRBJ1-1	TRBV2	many	TGTGCCAGCAGGGGTCAGGTGAACACTGAAGCTTTCTTT	CASRGQVNTEAFF
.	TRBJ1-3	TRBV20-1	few	TGCAGTGCCTACCGGAACTCTGGAAACACCATATATTTT	CSAYRNSGNTIYF
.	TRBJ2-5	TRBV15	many	TGTGCCACCAGCAGAGATCAGGGGGAGACCCAGTACTTC	CATSRDQGETQYF
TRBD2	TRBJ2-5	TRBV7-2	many	TGTGCCACCCGGGGAGGGCGGGAGAATGGATTCGGCTTCGAGACCCAGTACTTC	CATRGGRENGFGFETQYF
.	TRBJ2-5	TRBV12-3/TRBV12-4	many	TGTGCCAGCATCCGGACTCGCGGTGAGACCCAGTACTTC	CASIRTRGETQYF
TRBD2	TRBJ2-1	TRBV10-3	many	TGTGCCATCAACCCTAGCGGGAGAGGTGAGCAGTTCTTC	CAINPSGRGEQFF
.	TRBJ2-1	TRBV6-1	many	TGTGCCAGCAGCAAAGAGGGAGGTGAGCAGTTCTTC	CASSKEGGEQFF
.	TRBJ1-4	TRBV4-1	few	TGCGCCAGCAGCCAAGCCCCTATATCTTTCGTCGGGAGTGTGGATGAAAAACTGTTTTTT	CASSQAPISFVGSVDEKLFF
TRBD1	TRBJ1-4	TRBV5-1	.	TGCGCCAGCAGTCCCACCAGGGGGCTTTCTAATGAAAAACTGTTTTTT	CASSPTRGLSNEKLFF
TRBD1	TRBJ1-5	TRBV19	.	TGTGCCAGTAGTTCCGGGACAGGGGCGTCAATTTTCAATCAGCCCCAGCATTTT	CASSSGTGASIFNQPQHF
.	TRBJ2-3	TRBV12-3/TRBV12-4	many	TGTGCCAGCAGACCGGACACAGATACGCAGTATTTT	CASRPDTDTQYF
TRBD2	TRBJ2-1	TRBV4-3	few	TGCGCCAGCAGCCAAGTAACGCTACGACCTCTAGCGGGCTCCTACAATGAGCAGTTCTTC	CASSQVTLRPLAGSYNEQFF
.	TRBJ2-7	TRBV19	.	TGTGCCAGTAGCTCTATTTCGGACGCCTCCTACGAGCAGTACTTC	CASSSISDASYEQYF
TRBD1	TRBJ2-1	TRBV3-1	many	TGTGCCAGCAGCAAGTGGACAGGGGGCTTGGATGAGCAGTTCTTC	CASSKWTGGLDEQFF
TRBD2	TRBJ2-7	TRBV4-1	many	TGCGCCAGCAGCCAAGGGCCGACTAGCGGAACCAGGTCTCCCGAGCAGTACTTC	CASSQGPTSGTRSPEQYF